The 22 T cell receptor beta chains reported below all come from one sample, sequenced in a study of beta chain features in type 1 diabetes. TCRB transcripts that were expressed got sequenced, as all of the isolated RNA had been reverse transcribed. Clones were sequenced by immunoSEQ multiplex PCR, and TCRdb holds only the in-frame ones, with some missing. Among 330,000 or so clones listed, roughly 21% were seen once. Sequenced: naive CD4+ T cells from blood. These receptors all come from a woman aged 18-35 years in good health.

This clone has only a few counts. J is TRBJ1-4 and V is TRBV29-1, with 9 bases identical to TRBD1. The germline CDR1 and CDR2 sequences are SQVTM and ANQGSEA. This CDR3 comprises 13 residues. The V segment lost 6 bases and the J segment 5 bases; nucleotides outside the gene matches: 4. In nucleotides, the CDR3 is TGCAGCGTGACCGGGACAGGGAATGAAAAACTGTTTTTT. This translates into CSVTGTGNEKLFF.

This clone was found a few times. The chain links TRBV18 to TRBJ2-3, with 8 bases matching TRBD2. Trimming removed 5 bases from V and 2 bases from J; junction bases left unmatched: 6. Germline values: CDR1 KGHSH, CDR2 LQKENI. This CDR3 comprises 15 residues. The CDR3 DNA reads as TGTGCCAGCTCATCCCTAGCGGGCGTCACAGATACGCAGTATTTT. Amino acid sequence: CASSSLAGVTDTQYF. The variable domain in full, completed from reference TRBV18 and TRBJ2-3, reads NAGVMQNPRHLVRRRGQEARLRCSPMKGHSHVYWYRQLPEEGLKFMVYLQKENIIDESGMPKERFSAEFPKEGPSILRIQQVVRGDSAAYFCASSSLAGVTDTQYFGPGTRLTVL.

The chain has TRBV5-6 and TRBJ2-4, with a possible D match to TRBD1 (5 bases). CDR3 length: 16 amino acids. With 0 bases removed from V and 5 bases from J, the gap between germline ends came to 15 bases. Germline V gives CDR1 SGHDT, CDR2 YYEEEE. Written as DNA, the CDR3 is TGTGCCAGCAGCTTGGTCGGGCAGGGAACTGAAAACATTCAGTACTTC. Its protein is CASSLVGQGTENIQYF.

This clone was counted a few times. This rearrangement joins TRBV10-3 to TRBJ1-4; D gene ambiguous. The V gene's germline CDR1 is ENHRY and CDR2 SYGVKD. This CDR3 contains 13 residues. V was clipped by 5 bases and J by 4 bases, with 8 bases between them. CDR3 sequence (DNA): TGTGCCATCAGTTCCGGTAATAATGAAAAACTGTTTTTT. Protein product: CAISSGNNEKLFF.

A few counts support this clone. The chain recombines TRBV29-1 with TRBJ2-7, with 9 bases fitting TRBD1. The CDR3 totals 12 residues. The germline CDR1 and CDR2 sequences are SQVTM and ANQGSEA. The trim removed 7 bases at V and 3 bases at J, leaving 4 bases unmatched. CDR3 loop: CSAGQGFYEQYF. Here the CDR3 DNA reads TGCAGCGCGGGACAGGGATTCTACGAGCAGTACTTC.

The CDR3 DNA reads as TGTGCCAGCAGTTACTCGTACTCTAACTATGGCTACACCTTC. Translated, it gives CASSYSYSNYGYTF. The chain joins TRBV6-5 to TRBJ1-2, with D hard to call. CDR1 is MNHEY and CDR2 is SVGAGI in the germline V gene. The CDR3 consists of 14 residues. Trimming stripped 0 bases from V and 0 bases from J, with 5 bases between.

With respect to this clone: Other DNA sequences within the sample encode an identical CDR3. V usage is TRBV5-4 and J usage is TRBJ2-2, with a weak D call TRBD1 (5 bases). Trimming took 4 bases from V and 2 from J, leaving 9 bases between them. Per germline, CDR1 SGHNT and CDR2 YYREEE (reference sequence). The CDR3 has 14 residues. As DNA, the CDR3 is TGTGCCAGCAGCCCCGGACAAAACACCGGGGAGCTGTTTTTT. As protein: CASSPGQNTGELFF.

This clone was seen a handful of times. Given the absence of the conserved phenylalanine or tryptophan at the CDR3 end, a read error is likely. The DNA is left out, because the CDR3 cannot be placed on it with certainty; the CDR3 is given as TCRdb lists it. J is TRBJ2-7 and V is TRBV4-1; TRBD2 was called by the table and not checked on the DNA. Germline V gene sequence: CDR1 MGHRA, CDR2 YSYEKL. The CDR3 is 8 residues long, counting both termini. The chain's CDR3 is CASSQDNN.

Only a few counts were recorded for this clone. This chain joins TRBV18 and TRBJ2-1; the D gene is possibly TRBD2 (6 bases). V lost 5 bases and J lost 4, with 18 bases in between. Germline V lookup: CDR1 KGHSH, CDR2 LQKENI. This CDR3 region has 16 residues. Here the CDR3 DNA reads TGTGCCAGCTCAAACCCCTTGACTAGGCTGTACAATGAGCAGTTCTTC. This codes for CASSNPLTRLYNEQFF.

This clone was seen more than once but under ten times. V and J are TRBV9 and TRBJ1-1; 8 nucleotides match TRBD1. CDR1 is SGDLS and CDR2 is YYNGEE in the germline V gene. The CDR3 contains 15 residues. The J segment lost 2 bases and the V segment lost 0 bases, leaving 3 bases of the junction unmatched. CDR3 sequence reads: CASSVVGTGNTEAFF. The CDR3 nucleotides read TGTGCCAGCAGCGTAGTCGGGACAGGTAACACTGAAGCTTTCTTT.

This chain connects TRBV5-4 to TRBJ2-2; D possibly corresponds to TRBD2 (5 bases). V lost 0 bases and J lost 8, with 14 bases in between. CDR1 is SGHNT, CDR2 YYREEE, per germline (reference sequence). CDR3 size: 15 residues. Here the CDR3 DNA reads TGTGCCAGCAGCTTGGAGGACGGCACGGGGGGGGAGCTGTTTTTT. Its translation is CASSLEDGTGGELFF.

In this sample, this clone turned up a few times. This rearrangement joins TRBV5-1 to TRBJ2-5; D is perhaps TRBD1 (6 bases). The CDR3 extends over 15 amino acids. CDR1 and CDR2 from the germline V gene are SGHRS and YFSETQ. The V end was cut by 2 bases, the J end by 1 base, with 12 bases between. The CDR3 region is CASSLLGQPQETQYF. CDR3 bases: TGCGCCAGCAGCTTACTAGGACAGCCCCAAGAGACCCAGTACTTC.

V usage is TRBV5-1 and J usage is TRBJ1-5; D remains unclear. Trimming shortened V by 5 bases and J by 0 bases, and 12 bases separated the two germline ends. CDR1 and CDR2 (germline): SGHRS, YFSETQ. The CDR3 contains 15 residues. The CDR3 DNA reads as TGCGCCAGCAGGCCCACGGGGAATAGCAATCAGCCCCAGCATTTT. As protein: CASRPTGNSNQPQHF.

This chain uses TRBV6-1 with TRBJ1-1; 9 bases match TRBD1. V lost 9 bases to trimming and J lost 1 base; unmatched junction nucleotides: 6. The CDR3 loop spans 14 amino acids. Germline CDR1 and CDR2: MNHNS and SASEGT. CDR3 sequence (DNA): TGTGCCAGTGGGACAGGGTTTTCGAACACTGAAGCTTTCTTT. Amino acids: CASGTGFSNTEAFF.

This chain uses TRBV5-1 with TRBJ2-7; 8 bases match TRBD1. Germline CDR1 is SGHRS and CDR2 is YFSETQ. The CDR3 spans 14 residues. Trimming removed 4 bases from V and 1 base from J; junction bases left unmatched: 4. The CDR3 sequence is CASSPDRESYEQYF. In DNA, the CDR3 is TGCGCCAGCAGCCCGGACAGGGAATCCTACGAGCAGTACTTC.

This clone was found once. The J gene is TRBJ1-1, the V gene TRBV7-2, with 8 nucleotides matching TRBD1. Germline V gives CDR1 SGHTA, CDR2 FQGNSA. V lost 1 base to trimming and J lost 3 bases; unmatched junction nucleotides: 7. There are 16 residues in the CDR3. The CDR3 sequence: CASSLGRTGRDTEAFF. The CDR3 DNA follows: TGTGCCAGCAGCTTAGGTCGGACAGGGCGGGACACTGAAGCTTTCTTT.

The CDR3 DNA reads as TGCGCCAGCAGCAGCTTGGGCACTCAAGAGACCCAGTACTTC. Protein: CASSSLGTQETQYF. The chain is built from TRBV5-1 and TRBJ2-5; D gene ambiguous. The CDR3 is made up of 14 amino acids. Germline V lookup: CDR1 SGHRS, CDR2 YFSETQ. Trimming cost V 4 bases and J 2 bases, with 12 bases left between them.

Only a few counts were recorded for this clone. This chain joins TRBV30 and TRBJ1-1; D is undetermined. This CDR3 contains 13 residues. CDR1 GTSNPN and CDR2 SVGIG come from the germline V gene (reference sequence). Trimming took 7 bases from V and 0 from J, leaving 12 bases between them. Here the CDR3 reads CAFARQVNTEAFF. The CDR3 nucleotides read TGTGCCTTCGCCAGACAAGTGAACACTGAAGCTTTCTTT.

A few counts support this clone. The CDR3 nucleotides are TGTGCCAGCAGCCTTCAAGCGGGGCCCGATACGCAGTATTTT. Amino acids: CASSLQAGPDTQYF. This chain connects TRBV7-9 to TRBJ2-3; 7 positions match TRBD2. This CDR3 comprises 14 residues. V trimming: 5 bases; J trimming: 6 bases; junction bases outside the gene matches: 8. Germline values: CDR1 SEHNR, CDR2 FQNEAQ (reference sequence).

This clone was observed a handful of times. The V and J genes are TRBV9 and TRBJ2-7; TRBD2 matches at 7 bases. V was clipped by 0 bases and J by 2 bases; unmatched bases: 8. CDR3 length: 16 amino acids. CDR1 is SGDLS and CDR2 is YYNGEE in the germline V gene. CDR3 bases: TGTGCCAGCAGCGTAGGGCCTAGCGGAAACACCTACGAGCAGTACTTC. As protein: CASSVGPSGNTYEQYF.

The chain combines TRBV30 with TRBJ2-1, with D tentatively TRBD2 (5 bases). The CDR3 consists of 11 residues. V lost 5 bases and J 6 bases, leaving 8 bases between the germline ends. Per germline, CDR1 GTSNPN and CDR2 SVGIG (reference sequence). The CDR3 coding sequence is TGTGCCTGGGCACTAGTCAATGAGCAGTTCTTC. This translates into CAWALVNEQFF. Drawing the rest from reference TRBV30 and TRBJ2-1, the complete variable domain is SQTIHQWPATLVQPVGSPLSLECTVEGTSNPNLYWYRQAAGRGLQLLFYSVGIGQISSEVPQNLSASRPQDRQFILSSKKLLLSDSGFYLCAWALVNEQFFGPGTRLTVL.

V gene TRBV9 combines with J gene TRBJ1-2; TRBD1 agrees at 8 bases. The CDR3 totals 14 residues. The germline CDR1 and CDR2 sequences are SGDLS and YYNGEE. The junction had 8 bases not matched to a gene; V was cut back by 2 bases and J by 8 bases. The CDR3 region has the DNA TGTGCCAGCAGCGTCAAGACAGGGGAGTTCGGCTACACCTTC. Translation gives CASSVKTGEFGYTF.